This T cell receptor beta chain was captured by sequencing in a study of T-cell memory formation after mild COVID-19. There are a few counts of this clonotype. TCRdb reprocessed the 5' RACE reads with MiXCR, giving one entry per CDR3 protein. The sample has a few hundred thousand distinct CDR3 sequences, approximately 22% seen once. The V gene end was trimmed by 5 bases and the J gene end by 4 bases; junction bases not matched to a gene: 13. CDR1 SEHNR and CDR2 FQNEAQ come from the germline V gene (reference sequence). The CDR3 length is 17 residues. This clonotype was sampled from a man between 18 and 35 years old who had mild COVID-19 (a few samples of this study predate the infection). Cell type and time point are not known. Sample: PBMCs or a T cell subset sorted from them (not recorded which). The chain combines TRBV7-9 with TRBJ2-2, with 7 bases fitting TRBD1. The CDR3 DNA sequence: TGTGCCAGCAGCGACGAACAGGGGCGGATGGGCACCGGGGAGCTGTTTTTT. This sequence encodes CASSDEQGRMGTGELFF.